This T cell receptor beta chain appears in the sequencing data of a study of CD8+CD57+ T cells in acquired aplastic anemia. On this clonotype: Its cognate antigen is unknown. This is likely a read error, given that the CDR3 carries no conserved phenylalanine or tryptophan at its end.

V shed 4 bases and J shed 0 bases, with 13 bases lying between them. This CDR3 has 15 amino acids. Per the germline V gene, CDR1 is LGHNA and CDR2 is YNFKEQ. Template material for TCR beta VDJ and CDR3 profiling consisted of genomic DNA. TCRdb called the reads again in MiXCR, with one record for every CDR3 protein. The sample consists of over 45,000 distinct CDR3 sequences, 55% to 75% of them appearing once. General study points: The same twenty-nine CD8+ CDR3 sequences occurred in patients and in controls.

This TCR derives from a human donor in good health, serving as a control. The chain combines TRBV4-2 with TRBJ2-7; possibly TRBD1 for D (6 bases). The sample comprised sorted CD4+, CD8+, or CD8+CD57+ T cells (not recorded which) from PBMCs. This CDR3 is CASSRDPTGSYEQYL. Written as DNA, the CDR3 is TGTGCCAGCAGCCGAGATCCGACAGGCTCCTACGAGCAGTACCTC.